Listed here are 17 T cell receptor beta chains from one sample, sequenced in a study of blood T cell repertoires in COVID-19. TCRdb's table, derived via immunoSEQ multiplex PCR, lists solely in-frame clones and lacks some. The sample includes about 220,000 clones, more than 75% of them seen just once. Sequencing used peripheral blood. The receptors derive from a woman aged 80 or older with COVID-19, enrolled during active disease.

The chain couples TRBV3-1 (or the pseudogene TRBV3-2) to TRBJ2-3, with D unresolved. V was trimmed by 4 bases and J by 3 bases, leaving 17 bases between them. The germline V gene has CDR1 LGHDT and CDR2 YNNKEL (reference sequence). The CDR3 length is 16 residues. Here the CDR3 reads CASSPLGRRATDTQYF. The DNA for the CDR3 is TGTGCCAGCAGCCCCCTAGGAAGGCGTGCAACAGATACGCAGTATTTT.

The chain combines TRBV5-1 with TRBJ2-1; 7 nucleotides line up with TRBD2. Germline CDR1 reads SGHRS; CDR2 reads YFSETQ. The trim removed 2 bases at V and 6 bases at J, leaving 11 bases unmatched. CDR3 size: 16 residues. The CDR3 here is CASSFNSRESRNEQFF. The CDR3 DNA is TGCGCCAGCAGCTTTAATTCGCGGGAGTCCCGCAATGAGCAGTTCTTC. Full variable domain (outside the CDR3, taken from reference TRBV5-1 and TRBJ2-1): KAGVTQTPRYLIKTRGQQVTLSCSPISGHRSVSWYQQTPGQGLQFLFEYFSETQRNKGNFPGRFSGRQFSNSRSEMNVSTLELGDSALYLCASSFNSRESRNEQFFGPGTRLTVL.

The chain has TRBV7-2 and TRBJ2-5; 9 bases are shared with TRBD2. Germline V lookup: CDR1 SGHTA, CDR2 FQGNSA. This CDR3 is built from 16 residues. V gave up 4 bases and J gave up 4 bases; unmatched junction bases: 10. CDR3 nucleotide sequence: TGTGCCAGCAGCTCGGCTAGCGGGAAAGACAGAGAGACCCAGTACTTC. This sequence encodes CASSSASGKDRETQYF.

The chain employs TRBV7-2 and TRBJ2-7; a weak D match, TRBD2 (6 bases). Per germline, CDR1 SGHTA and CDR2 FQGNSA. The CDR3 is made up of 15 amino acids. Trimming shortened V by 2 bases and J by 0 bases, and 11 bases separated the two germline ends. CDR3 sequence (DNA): TGTGCCAGCAGCTTAACCGGGACTCGCTCCTACGAGCAGTACTTC. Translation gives CASSLTGTRSYEQYF.

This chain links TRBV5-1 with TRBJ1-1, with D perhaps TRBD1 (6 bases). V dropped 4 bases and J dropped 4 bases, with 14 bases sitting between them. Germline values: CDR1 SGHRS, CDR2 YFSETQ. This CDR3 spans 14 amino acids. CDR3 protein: CASSLTGSPTEAFF. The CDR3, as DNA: TGCGCCAGCAGCCTAACAGGGTCGCCCACTGAAGCTTTCTTT. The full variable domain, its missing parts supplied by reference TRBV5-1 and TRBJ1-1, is KAGVTQTPRYLIKTRGQQVTLSCSPISGHRSVSWYQQTPGQGLQFLFEYFSETQRNKGNFPGRFSGRQFSNSRSEMNVSTLELGDSALYLCASSLTGSPTEAFFGQGTRLTVV.

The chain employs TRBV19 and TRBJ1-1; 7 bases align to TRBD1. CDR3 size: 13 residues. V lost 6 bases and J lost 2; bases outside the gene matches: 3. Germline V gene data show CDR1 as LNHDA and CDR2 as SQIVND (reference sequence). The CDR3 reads CASSRDSNTEAFF. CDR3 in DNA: TGTGCCAGTAGCCGGGACAGTAACACTGAAGCTTTCTTT.

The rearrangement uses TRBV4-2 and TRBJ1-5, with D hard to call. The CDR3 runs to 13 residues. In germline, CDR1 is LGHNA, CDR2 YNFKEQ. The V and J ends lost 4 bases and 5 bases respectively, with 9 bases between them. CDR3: CASSRGKDQPQHF. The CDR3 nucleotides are TGTGCCAGCAGCCGAGGGAAGGATCAGCCCCAGCATTTT.

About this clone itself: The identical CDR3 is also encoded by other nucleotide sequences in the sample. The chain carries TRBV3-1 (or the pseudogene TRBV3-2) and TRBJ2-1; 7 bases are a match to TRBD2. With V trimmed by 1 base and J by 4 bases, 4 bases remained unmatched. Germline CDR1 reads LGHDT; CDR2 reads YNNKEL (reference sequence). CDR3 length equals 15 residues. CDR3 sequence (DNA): TGTGCCAGCAGCCAAGGGACGGGGGGATACAATGAGCAGTTCTTC. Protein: CASSQGTGGYNEQFF.

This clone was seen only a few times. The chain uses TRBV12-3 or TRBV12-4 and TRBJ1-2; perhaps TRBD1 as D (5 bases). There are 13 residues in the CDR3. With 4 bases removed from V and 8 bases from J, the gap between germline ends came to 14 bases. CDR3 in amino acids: CASSWARGGGYTF. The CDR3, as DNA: TGTGCCAGCAGTTGGGCGAGGGGAGGAGGCTACACCTTC.

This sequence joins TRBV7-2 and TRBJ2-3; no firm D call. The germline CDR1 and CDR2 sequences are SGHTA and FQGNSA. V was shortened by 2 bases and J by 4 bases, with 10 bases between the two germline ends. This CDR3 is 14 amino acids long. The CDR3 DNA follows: TGTGCCAGCAGCTTAAGGTTAGCCCCAGATACGCAGTATTTT. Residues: CASSLRLAPDTQYF.

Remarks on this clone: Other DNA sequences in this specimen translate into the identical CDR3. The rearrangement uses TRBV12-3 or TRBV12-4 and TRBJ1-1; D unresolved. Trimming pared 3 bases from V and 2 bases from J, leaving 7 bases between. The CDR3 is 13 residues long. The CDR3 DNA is TGTGCCAGCAGTTTTAGGAGAAACACTGAAGCTTTCTTT. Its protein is CASSFRRNTEAFF.

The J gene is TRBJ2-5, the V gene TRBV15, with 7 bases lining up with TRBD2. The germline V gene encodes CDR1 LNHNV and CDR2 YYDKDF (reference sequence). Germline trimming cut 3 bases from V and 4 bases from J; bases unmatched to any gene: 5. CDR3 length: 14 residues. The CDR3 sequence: CATSRTSRVETQYF. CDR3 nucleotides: TGTGCCACCAGCAGGACTAGCCGAGTAGAGACCCAGTACTTC.

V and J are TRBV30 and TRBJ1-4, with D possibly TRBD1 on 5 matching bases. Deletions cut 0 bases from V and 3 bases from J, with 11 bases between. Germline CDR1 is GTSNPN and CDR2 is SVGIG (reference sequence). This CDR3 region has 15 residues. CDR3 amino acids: CAWSVVRGPNEKLFF. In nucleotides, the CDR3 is TGTGCCTGGAGTGTAGTAAGGGGTCCTAATGAAAAACTGTTTTTT.

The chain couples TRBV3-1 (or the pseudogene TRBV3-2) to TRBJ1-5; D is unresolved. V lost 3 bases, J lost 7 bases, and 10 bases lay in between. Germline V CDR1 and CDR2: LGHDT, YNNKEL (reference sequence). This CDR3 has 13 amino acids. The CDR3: CASSQGSRQPQHF. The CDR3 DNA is TGTGCCAGCAGCCAGGGGAGCAGGCAGCCCCAGCATTTT.

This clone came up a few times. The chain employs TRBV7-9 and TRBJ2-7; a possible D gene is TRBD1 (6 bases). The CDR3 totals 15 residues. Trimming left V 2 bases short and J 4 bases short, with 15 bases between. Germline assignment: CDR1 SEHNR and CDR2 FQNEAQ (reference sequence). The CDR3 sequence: CASSLSPGASYEQYF. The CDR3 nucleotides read TGTGCCAGCAGCTTAAGTCCAGGGGCAAGTTACGAGCAGTACTTC.

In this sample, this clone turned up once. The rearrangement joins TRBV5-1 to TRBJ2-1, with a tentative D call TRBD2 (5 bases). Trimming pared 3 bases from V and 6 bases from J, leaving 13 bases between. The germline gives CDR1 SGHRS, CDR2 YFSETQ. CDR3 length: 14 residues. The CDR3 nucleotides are TGCGCCAGCAGCTCCTCTGGACTCTCCAATGAGCAGTTCTTC. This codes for CASSSSGLSNEQFF.

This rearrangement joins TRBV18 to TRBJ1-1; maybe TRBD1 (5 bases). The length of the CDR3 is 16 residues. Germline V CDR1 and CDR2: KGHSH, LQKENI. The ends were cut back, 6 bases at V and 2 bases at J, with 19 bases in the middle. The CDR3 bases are TGTGCCAGCTCCCCCTTCCCCAGGGTGAGCAACACTGAAGCTTTCTTT. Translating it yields CASSPFPRVSNTEAFF.